This entry lists 25 T cell receptor beta chains sequenced from one sample in a study of cytomegalovirus exposure and HLA in healthy donors. PCR was performed using 60 Vbeta and 13 Jbeta primers. Here immunoSEQ multiplex PCR was the method, and the copy in TCRdb shows in-frame clones only, minus some. This table has almost 90,000 clones, less than 85% appearing once. The sample was PBMCs. These TCRs come from a man aged 35-49 years in good health and CMV-seropositive.

The chain couples TRBV27 to TRBJ2-5; 9 bases are a match to TRBD1. Germline V lookup: CDR1 MNHEY, CDR2 SMNVEV (reference sequence). The CDR3 is 15 amino acids. The V gene end was trimmed by 6 bases and the J gene end by 4 bases; junction bases not matched to a gene: 9. CDR3 sequence (DNA): TGTGCCAGCAGACCCGAGGGACAGGGTGGAGAGACCCAGTACTTC. Translating it yields CASRPEGQGGETQYF.

Only one count was recorded for this clone. This chain links TRBV19 with TRBJ1-2, with D possibly TRBD1 on 6 matching bases. The CDR3 runs to 15 residues. The germline gives CDR1 LNHDA, CDR2 SQIVND (reference sequence). Trimming removed 6 bases from V and 4 bases from J, with 18 bases in between. Here the CDR3 DNA reads TGTGCCAGTAGCACTACAGGGAGATGGGGCTATGGCTACACCTTC. This translates into CASSTTGRWGYGYTF.

The chain recombines TRBV30 with TRBJ2-2; TRBD2 matches at 9 bases. V shed 2 bases and J 7 bases; nucleotides not matched to a gene: 8. Germline-derived CDR1 and CDR2 are GTSNPN and SVGIG (reference sequence). The CDR3 covers 15 residues. The CDR3 nucleotides read TGTGCCTGGAGTCAGGGGCTAGCGGGGTTCGGGGAGCTGTTTTTT. It encodes CAWSQGLAGFGELFF.

The rearrangement uses TRBV7-9 and TRBJ2-7, with D possibly being TRBD2 (5 bases). V lost 3 bases and J lost 3, with 6 bases in between. The length of the CDR3 is 12 residues. Germline V lookup: CDR1 SEHNR, CDR2 FQNEAQ (reference sequence). CDR3 amino acids: CASSLRVYEQYF. CDR3 DNA: TGTGCCAGCAGCTTGAGGGTCTACGAGCAGTACTTC.

The CDR3 reads CASSEERHTDTQYF. The CDR3 bases are TGTGCCAGCAGTGAAGAGCGCCACACAGATACGCAGTATTTT. This chain uses TRBV6-1 with TRBJ2-3; D remains unclear. This CDR3 comprises 14 residues. Trimming shortened V by 1 base and J by 2 bases, and 7 bases separated the two germline ends. Germline loops: CDR1 MNHNS, CDR2 SASEGT.

The genes are TRBV9 and TRBJ2-1; TRBD2 aligns across 7 bases. CDR1 SGDLS and CDR2 YYNGEE come from the germline V gene. Losses at the gene ends were 0 bases for V and 3 bases for J; bases not matched to a gene: 6. The CDR3 spans 16 residues. CDR3 sequence reads: CASSVDGGSNYNEQFF. Written as DNA, the CDR3 is TGTGCCAGCAGCGTAGATGGCGGGAGTAACTACAATGAGCAGTTCTTC.

The rearrangement joins TRBV5-1 to TRBJ2-3; 9 bases fit TRBD2. The CDR3 consists of 14 residues. Looked up from germline, CDR1 is SGHRS and CDR2 is YFSETQ. J gave up 6 bases and V 7 bases, and 9 bases lay outside the gene matches. CDR3 amino acids: CASAPGLAGDTQYF. The CDR3 nucleotides read TGCGCCAGCGCACCGGGGCTAGCGGGGGATACGCAGTATTTT.

The chain carries TRBV5-5 and TRBJ2-7, with TRBD1 identical over 8 bases. Germline V lookup: CDR1 SGHKS, CDR2 YYEKEE (reference sequence). The CDR3 is made up of 15 amino acids. Trimming took 1 base from V and 3 from J; bases not matched to a gene: 6. The CDR3 spells CASSLSQGAVYEQYF. The CDR3 DNA is TGTGCCAGCAGCTTGAGTCAGGGGGCGGTCTACGAGCAGTACTTC.

The chain has TRBV27 and TRBJ2-3, with D possibly matching TRBD1 (5 bases). V was cut by 1 base and J by 3 bases, with 17 bases left in between. Germline CDR1 MNHEY, CDR2 SMNVEV (reference sequence). The CDR3 consists of 17 residues. The DNA for the CDR3 is TGTGCCAGCAGTTTATTGGGGCAGGGTGGTTTAACAGATACGCAGTATTTT. This translates into CASSLLGQGGLTDTQYF.

This clone was recorded a few times. The chain carries TRBV5-1 and TRBJ2-5; tentatively, D is TRBD1 (6 bases). Trimming removed 4 bases from V and 1 base from J, with 17 bases in between. Germline assignment: CDR1 SGHRS and CDR2 YFSETQ. The CDR3 covers 16 residues. The CDR3 region has the DNA TGCGCCAGCAGCCACCCACGACAGGATCCCCAAGAGACCCAGTACTTC. This translates into CASSHPRQDPQETQYF.

This clone has just a few counts. This sequence joins TRBV5-5 and TRBJ2-7; 10 nucleotides line up with TRBD1. The CDR3 is 15 residues long. V was pared by 3 bases and J by 3 bases, with 6 bases of the junction left unmatched. CDR1 is SGHKS and CDR2 is YYEKEE in the germline V gene (reference sequence). The CDR3 reads CASSSHRTGGYEQYF. In nucleotides, the CDR3 is TGTGCCAGCAGCTCACATCGGACAGGGGGCTACGAGCAGTACTTC.

V usage is TRBV28 and J usage is TRBJ2-7; tentatively, D is TRBD2 (5 bases). The CDR3 is made up of 10 amino acids. The V gene's germline CDR1 is MDHEN and CDR2 SYDVKM. Deletions cut 11 bases from V and 3 bases from J, with 8 bases between. CDR3 amino acids: CASRGYEQYF. In nucleotides, the CDR3 is TGTGCCTCACGGGGCTACGAGCAGTACTTC. The variable domain in full, completed from reference TRBV28 and TRBJ2-7, reads DVKVTQSSRYLVKRTGEKVFLECVQDMDHENMFWYRQDPGLGLRLIYFSYDVKMKEKGDIPEGYSVSREKKERFSLILESASTNQTSMYLCASRGYEQYFGPGTRLTVT.

In the case of this clone: One junction end disagrees with the germline gene, perhaps due to a read error. The DNA for the CDR3 is TGTGCCACCAGCACAGGGGGCAGCAATCAGCCCCAGCATTTT. Amino acid sequence: CATSTGGSNQPQHF. The chain has TRBV7-9 and TRBJ1-5; 9 bases match TRBD1. In germline, CDR1 is SEHNR, CDR2 FQNEAQ (reference sequence). The CDR3 totals 14 residues.

The count of this clone is one. One junction end does not reproduce the germline sequence, and a read error may be involved. The chain combines TRBV7-7 with TRBJ2-5, with TRBD2 as a possible D gene (7 bases). This CDR3 is 14 amino acids long. Germline V gene data show CDR1 as SSHAT and CDR2 as FNYEAQ (reference sequence). Here the CDR3 reads CASSLAGEGETQYF. DNA of the CDR3: TGTGCTAGCAGCTTAGCAGGGGAGGGAGAGACCCAGTACTTC.

This chain connects TRBV6-5 to TRBJ2-5; 8 positions match TRBD2. V lost 0 bases to trimming and J lost 4 bases; unmatched junction nucleotides: 7. Germline-derived CDR1 and CDR2 are MNHEY and SVGAGI. The CDR3 sequence is 16 residues long. The CDR3 protein is CASSYSRGSGRETQYF. The CDR3 nucleotides are TGTGCCAGCAGTTACTCGCGGGGGAGCGGGAGAGAGACCCAGTACTTC.

Only a few counts were recorded for this clone. This rearrangement joins TRBV28 to TRBJ2-5; 7 nucleotides match TRBD1. Trimming at V came to 5 bases and at J to 2 bases, leaving 2 bases not matched to a gene. The CDR3 is 13 amino acids. Germline V gene lookup returns CDR1 MDHEN and CDR2 SYDVKM. CDR3 amino acids: CASSQQGQETQYF. CDR3 DNA sequence: TGTGCCAGCAGTCAACAGGGGCAAGAGACCCAGTACTTC.

This chain connects TRBV15 to TRBJ2-5; 7 nucleotides line up with TRBD2. V lost 1 base to trimming and J lost 2 bases; unmatched junction nucleotides: 4. The CDR3 loop spans 15 amino acids. Germline V lookup: CDR1 LNHNV, CDR2 YYDKDF (reference sequence). CDR3 in amino acids: CATSRGREGQETQYF. The DNA of the CDR3 is TGTGCCACCAGCAGAGGGAGGGAGGGACAAGAGACCCAGTACTTC.

V and J are TRBV30 and TRBJ2-6; D gene ambiguous. Trimming took 0 bases from V and 2 from J, leaving 5 bases between them. Germline V gene data show CDR1 as GTSNPN and CDR2 as SVGIG (reference sequence). The CDR3 length is 14 residues. The DNA for the CDR3 is TGTGCCTGGAGTGTACAAGCTGGGGCCAACGTCCTGACTTTC. Protein product: CAWSVQAGANVLTF.

This chain connects TRBV27 to TRBJ2-7, with TRBD2 identical over 7 bases. Germline CDR1 MNHEY, CDR2 SMNVEV (reference sequence). V lost 5 bases, J lost 6 bases, and 10 bases stayed unmatched. This CDR3 region has 14 residues. CDR3 DNA: TGTGCCAGCAGTCCGGGACTATCCTATGGCGAGCAGTACTTC. Its translation is CASSPGLSYGEQYF.

This rearrangement joins TRBV9 to TRBJ2-1; 9 bases fit TRBD2. After removal of 1 base from V and 6 bases from J, the junction contained 5 bases not matched to a gene. The CDR3 consists of 15 residues. Germline values: CDR1 SGDLS, CDR2 YYNGEE. This CDR3 is CASSVISSGINEQFF. The CDR3 region has the DNA TGTGCCAGCAGCGTAATTTCTAGCGGGATCAATGAGCAGTTCTTC.

The V call is TRBV6-5, the J call TRBJ1-1; 7 bases agree with TRBD1. Losses at the gene ends were 5 bases for V and 7 bases for J; bases not matched to a gene: 4. The CDR3 has 12 residues. The V gene's germline CDR1 is MNHEY and CDR2 SVGAGI. CDR3 sequence reads: CASSGTGVEAFF. As DNA, the CDR3 is TGTGCCAGCAGTGGTACAGGGGTTGAAGCTTTCTTT.

The chain carries TRBV6-5 and TRBJ1-5; TRBD1 aligns across 7 bases. Germline-derived CDR1 and CDR2 are MNHEY and SVGAGI. CDR3 size: 13 residues. V gave up 5 bases and J gave up 6 bases; unmatched junction bases: 4. CDR3 nucleotide sequence: TGTGCCAGCAGTGACAGGGAAAGTCAGCCCCAGCATTTT. Protein sequence: CASSDRESQPQHF.

This clone was detected only once. This chain joins TRBV4-2 and TRBJ1-1; 9 bases map to TRBD1. CDR1 and CDR2 from the germline V gene are LGHNA and YNFKEQ. The length of the CDR3 is 17 residues. Trimming removed 1 base from V and 2 bases from J; junction bases left unmatched: 8. DNA of the CDR3: TGTGCCAGCAGCCAAGCGACGACAGGGGGTATCAACACTGAAGCTTTCTTT. This codes for CASSQATTGGINTEAFF.

The gene calls are TRBV5-1 and TRBJ2-7; TRBD2 matches 7 bases. Looked up from germline, CDR1 is SGHRS and CDR2 is YFSETQ. This CDR3 region has 16 residues. The trim removed 0 bases at V and 6 bases at J, leaving 12 bases unmatched. CDR3 DNA: TGCGCCAGCAGCTTGGTATCTGGCGGGAGAGGCTCCGAGCAGTACTTC. Protein sequence: CASSLVSGGRGSEQYF.

The chain recombines TRBV11-2 with TRBJ2-4; 8 positions match TRBD2. The CDR3 has 16 residues. After removal of 4 bases from V and 10 bases from J, the junction contained 15 bases not matched to a gene. Germline loops: CDR1 SGHAT, CDR2 FQNNGV. The CDR3 sequence is CASSSRISGGAGIQYF. The DNA for the CDR3 is TGTGCCAGCAGCTCCCGTATATCGGGAGGGGCGGGTATTCAGTACTTC.